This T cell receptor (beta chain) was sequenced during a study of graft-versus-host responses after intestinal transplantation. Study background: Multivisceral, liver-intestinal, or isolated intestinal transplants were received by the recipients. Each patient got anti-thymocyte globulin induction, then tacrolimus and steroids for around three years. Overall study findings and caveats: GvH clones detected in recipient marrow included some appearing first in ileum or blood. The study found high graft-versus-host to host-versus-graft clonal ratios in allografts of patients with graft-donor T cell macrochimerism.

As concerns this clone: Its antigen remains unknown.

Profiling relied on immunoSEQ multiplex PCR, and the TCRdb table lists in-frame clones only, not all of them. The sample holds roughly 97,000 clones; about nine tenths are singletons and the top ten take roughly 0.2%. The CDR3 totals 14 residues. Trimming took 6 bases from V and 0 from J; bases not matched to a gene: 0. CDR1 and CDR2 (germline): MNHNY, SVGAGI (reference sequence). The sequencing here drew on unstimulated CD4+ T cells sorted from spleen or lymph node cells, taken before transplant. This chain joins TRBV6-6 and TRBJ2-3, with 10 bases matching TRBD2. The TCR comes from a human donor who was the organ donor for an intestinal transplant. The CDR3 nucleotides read TGTGCCAGCAGAGCGGGGGGGAGCACAGATACGCAGTATTTT. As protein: CASRAGGSTDTQYF.